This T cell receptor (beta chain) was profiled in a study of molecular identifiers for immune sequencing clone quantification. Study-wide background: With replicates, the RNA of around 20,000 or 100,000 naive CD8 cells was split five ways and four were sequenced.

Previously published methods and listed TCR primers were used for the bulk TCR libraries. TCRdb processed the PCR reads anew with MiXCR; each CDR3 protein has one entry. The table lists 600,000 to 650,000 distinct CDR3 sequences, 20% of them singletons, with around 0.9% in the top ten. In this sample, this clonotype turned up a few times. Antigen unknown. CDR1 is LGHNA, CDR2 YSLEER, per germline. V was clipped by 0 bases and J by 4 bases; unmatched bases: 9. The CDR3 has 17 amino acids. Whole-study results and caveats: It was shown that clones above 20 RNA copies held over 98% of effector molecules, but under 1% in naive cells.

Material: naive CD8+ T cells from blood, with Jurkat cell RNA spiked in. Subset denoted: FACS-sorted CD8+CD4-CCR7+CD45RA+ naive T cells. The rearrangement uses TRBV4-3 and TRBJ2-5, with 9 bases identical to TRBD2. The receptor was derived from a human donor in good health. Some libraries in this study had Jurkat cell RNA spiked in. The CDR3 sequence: CASSQDRAGGLGETQYF. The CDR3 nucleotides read TGCGCCAGCAGCCAAGATCGGGCGGGGGGGCTAGGAGAGACCCAGTACTTC.